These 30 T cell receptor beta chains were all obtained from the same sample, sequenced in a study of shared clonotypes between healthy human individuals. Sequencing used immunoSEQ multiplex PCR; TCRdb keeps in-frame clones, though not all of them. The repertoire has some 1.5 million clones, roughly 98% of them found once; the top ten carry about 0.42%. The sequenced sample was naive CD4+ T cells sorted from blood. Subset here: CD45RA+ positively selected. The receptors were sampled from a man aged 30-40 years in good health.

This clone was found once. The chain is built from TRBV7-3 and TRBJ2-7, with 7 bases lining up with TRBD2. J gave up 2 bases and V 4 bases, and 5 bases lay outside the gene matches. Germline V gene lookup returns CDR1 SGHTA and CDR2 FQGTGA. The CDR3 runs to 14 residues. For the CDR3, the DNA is TGTGCCAGCAGCTCAACGGGAGGAACCTACGAGCAGTACTTC. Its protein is CASSSTGGTYEQYF.

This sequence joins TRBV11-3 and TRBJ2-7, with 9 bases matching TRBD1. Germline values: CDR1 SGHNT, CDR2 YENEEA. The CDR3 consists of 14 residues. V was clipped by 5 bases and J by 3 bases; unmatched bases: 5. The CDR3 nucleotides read TGTGCCAGCAGCGAGGGACAGGGCGACTACGAGCAGTACTTC. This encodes CASSEGQGDYEQYF.

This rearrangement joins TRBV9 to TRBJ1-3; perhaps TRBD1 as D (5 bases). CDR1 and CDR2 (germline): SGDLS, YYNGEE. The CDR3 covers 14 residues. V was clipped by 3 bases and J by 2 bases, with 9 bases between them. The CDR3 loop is CASSALGAGNTIYF. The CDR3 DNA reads TGTGCCAGCAGCGCATTGGGGGCTGGAAACACCATATATTTT.

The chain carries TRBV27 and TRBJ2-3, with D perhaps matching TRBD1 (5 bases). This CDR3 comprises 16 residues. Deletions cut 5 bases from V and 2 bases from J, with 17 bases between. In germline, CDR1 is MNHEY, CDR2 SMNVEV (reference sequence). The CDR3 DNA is TGTGCCAGCAGTCCCTTGAAGACAGAATTCACAGATACGCAGTATTTT. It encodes CASSPLKTEFTDTQYF.

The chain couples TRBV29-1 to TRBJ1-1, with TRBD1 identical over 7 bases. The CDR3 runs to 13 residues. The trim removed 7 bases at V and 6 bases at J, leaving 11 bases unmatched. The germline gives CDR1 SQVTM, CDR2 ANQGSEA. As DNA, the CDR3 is TGCAGCGGGGTGGGACAGATTCGTTCTGAAGCTTTCTTT. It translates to CSGVGQIRSEAFF.

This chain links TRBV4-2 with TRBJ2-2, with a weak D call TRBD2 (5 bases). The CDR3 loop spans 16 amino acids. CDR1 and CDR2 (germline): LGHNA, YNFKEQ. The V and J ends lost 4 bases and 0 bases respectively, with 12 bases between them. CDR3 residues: CASSPDSTSNTGELFF. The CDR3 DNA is TGTGCCAGCAGCCCGGACTCAACTTCGAACACCGGGGAGCTGTTTTTT.

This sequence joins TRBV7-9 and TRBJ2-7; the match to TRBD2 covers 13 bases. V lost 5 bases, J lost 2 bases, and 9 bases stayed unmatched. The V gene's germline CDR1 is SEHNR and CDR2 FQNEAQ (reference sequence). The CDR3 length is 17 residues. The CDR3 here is CASSQRTGLAGPYEQYF. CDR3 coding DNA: TGTGCCAGCAGCCAACGGACGGGACTAGCGGGGCCCTACGAGCAGTACTTC.

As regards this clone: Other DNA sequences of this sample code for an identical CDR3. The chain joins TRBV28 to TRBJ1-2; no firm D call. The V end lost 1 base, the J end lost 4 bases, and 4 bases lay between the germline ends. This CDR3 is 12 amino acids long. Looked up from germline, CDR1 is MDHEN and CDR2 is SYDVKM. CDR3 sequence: CASSLSSYGYTF. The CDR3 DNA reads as TGTGCCAGCAGTTTATCTAGCTATGGCTACACCTTC.

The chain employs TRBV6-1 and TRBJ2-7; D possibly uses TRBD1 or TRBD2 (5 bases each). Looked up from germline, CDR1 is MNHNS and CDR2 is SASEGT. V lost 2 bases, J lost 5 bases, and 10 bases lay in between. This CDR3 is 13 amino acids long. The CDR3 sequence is CASSERWGNEQYF. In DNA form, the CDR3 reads TGTGCCAGCAGTGAAAGATGGGGGAACGAGCAGTACTTC.

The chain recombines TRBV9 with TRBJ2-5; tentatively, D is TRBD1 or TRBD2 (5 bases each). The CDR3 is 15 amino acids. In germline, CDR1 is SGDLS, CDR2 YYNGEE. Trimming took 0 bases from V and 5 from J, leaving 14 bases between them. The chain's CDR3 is CASSVEAGWGETQYF. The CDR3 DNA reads TGTGCCAGCAGCGTAGAGGCAGGGTGGGGGGAGACCCAGTACTTC.

The CDR3 sequence is CASSEGRWDFEQYF. The CDR3 DNA follows: TGTGCCAGCAGTGAGGGGCGATGGGACTTCGAGCAGTACTTC. The chain carries TRBV25-1 and TRBJ2-7; TRBD2 is a possible D gene (6 bases). V was pared by 3 bases and J by 6 bases, with 15 bases between. Germline assignment: CDR1 MGHDK and CDR2 SYGVNS. The CDR3 is 14 amino acids.

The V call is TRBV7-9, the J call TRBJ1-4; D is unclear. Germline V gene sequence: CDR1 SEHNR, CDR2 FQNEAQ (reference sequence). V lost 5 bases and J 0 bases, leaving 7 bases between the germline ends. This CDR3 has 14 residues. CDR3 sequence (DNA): TGTGCCAGCAGCGTGGTAGCAACTAATGAAAAACTGTTTTTT. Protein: CASSVVATNEKLFF.

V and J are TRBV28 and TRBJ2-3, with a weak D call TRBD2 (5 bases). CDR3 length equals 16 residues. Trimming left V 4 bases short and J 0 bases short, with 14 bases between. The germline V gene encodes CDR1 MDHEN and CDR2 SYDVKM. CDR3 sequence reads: CASSSLSGPSTDTQYF. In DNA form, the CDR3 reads TGTGCCAGCAGTTCACTCAGCGGACCGAGCACAGATACGCAGTATTTT.

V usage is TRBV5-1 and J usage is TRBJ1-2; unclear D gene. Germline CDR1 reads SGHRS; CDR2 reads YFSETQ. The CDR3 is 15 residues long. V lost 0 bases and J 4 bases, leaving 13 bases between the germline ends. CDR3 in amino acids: CASSLGSTPIYGYTF. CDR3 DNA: TGCGCCAGCAGCTTGGGCAGCACACCCATCTATGGCTACACCTTC.

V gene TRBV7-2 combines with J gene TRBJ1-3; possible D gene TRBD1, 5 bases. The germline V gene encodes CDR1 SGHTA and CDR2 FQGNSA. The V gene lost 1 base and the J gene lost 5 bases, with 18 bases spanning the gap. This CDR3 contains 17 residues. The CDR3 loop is CASSLDSSPGRRNTIYF. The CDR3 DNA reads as TGTGCCAGCAGCTTAGACAGCTCACCGGGACGCAGAAACACCATATATTTT. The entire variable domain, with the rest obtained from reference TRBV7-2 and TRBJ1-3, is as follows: GAGVSQSPSNKVTEKGKDVELRCDPISGHTALYWYRQSLGQGLEFLIYFQGNSAPDKSGLPSDRFSAERTGGSVSTLTIQRTQQEDSAVYLCASSLDSSPGRRNTIYFGEGSWLTVV.

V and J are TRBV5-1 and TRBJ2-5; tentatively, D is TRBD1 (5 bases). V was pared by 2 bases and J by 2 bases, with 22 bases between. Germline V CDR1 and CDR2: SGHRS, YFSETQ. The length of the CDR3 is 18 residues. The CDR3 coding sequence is TGCGCCAGCAGCTTTTTAACCCCGGTACTGGGGCCACAAGAGACCCAGTACTTC. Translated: CASSFLTPVLGPQETQYF.

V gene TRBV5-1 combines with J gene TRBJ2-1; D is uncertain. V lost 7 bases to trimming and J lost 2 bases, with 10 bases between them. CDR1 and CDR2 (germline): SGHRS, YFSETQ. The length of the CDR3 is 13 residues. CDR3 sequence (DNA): TGCGCCAGCTTCAGTGGCACCTACAATGAGCAGTTCTTC. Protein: CASFSGTYNEQFF.

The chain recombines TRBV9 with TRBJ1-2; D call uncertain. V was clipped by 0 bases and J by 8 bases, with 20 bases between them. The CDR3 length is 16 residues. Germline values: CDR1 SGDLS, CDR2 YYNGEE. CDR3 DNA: TGTGCCAGCAGCGTAGTCCGGGGAGGGAAGATTGGAGGCTACACCTTC. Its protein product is CASSVVRGGKIGGYTF.

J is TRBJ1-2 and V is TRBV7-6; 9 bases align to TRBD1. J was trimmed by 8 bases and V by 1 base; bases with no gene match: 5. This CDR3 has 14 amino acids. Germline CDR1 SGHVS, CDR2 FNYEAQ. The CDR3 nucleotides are TGTGCCAGCAGCTTAGGGGACAGGGTGAGCGGCTACACCTTC. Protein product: CASSLGDRVSGYTF.

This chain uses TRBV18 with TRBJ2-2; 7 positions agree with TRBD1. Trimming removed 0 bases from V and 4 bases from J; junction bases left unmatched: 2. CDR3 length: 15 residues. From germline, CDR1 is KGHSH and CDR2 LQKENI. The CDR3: CASSPPGTVTGELFF. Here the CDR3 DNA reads TGTGCCAGCTCACCACCCGGGACAGTCACCGGGGAGCTGTTTTTT.

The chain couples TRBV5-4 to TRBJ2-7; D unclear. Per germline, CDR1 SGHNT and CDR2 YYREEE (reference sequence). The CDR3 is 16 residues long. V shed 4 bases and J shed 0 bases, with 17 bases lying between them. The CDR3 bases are TGTGCCAGCAGCCCCGCCGCCGGCACAGCCTCCTACGAGCAGTACTTC. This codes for CASSPAAGTASYEQYF. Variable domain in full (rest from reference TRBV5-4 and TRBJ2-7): ETGVTQSPTHLIKTRGQQVTLRCSSQSGHNTVSWYQQALGQGPQFIFQYYREEENGRGNFPPRFSGLQFPNYSSELNVNALELDDSALYLCASSPAAGTASYEQYFGPGTRLTVT.

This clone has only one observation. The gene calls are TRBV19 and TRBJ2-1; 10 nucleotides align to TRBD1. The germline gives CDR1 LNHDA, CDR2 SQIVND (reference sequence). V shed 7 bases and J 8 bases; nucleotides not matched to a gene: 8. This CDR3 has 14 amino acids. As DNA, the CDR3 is TGTGCCAGTACCGGGACAGGGGAAGAGGATGAGCAGTTCTTC. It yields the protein CASTGTGEEDEQFF. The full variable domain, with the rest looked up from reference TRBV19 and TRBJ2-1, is DGGITQSPKYLFRKEGQNVTLSCEQNLNHDAMYWYRQDPGQGLRLIYYSQIVNDFQKGDIAEGYSVSREKKESFPLTVTSAQKNPTAFYLCASTGTGEEDEQFFGPGTRLTVL.

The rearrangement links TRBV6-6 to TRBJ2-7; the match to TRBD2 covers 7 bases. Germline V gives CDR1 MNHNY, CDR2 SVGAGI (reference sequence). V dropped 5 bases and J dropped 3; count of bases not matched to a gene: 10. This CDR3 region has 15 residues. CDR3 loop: CASSNRLAESYEQYF. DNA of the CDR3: TGTGCCAGCAGTAACCGACTAGCAGAGAGCTACGAGCAGTACTTC.

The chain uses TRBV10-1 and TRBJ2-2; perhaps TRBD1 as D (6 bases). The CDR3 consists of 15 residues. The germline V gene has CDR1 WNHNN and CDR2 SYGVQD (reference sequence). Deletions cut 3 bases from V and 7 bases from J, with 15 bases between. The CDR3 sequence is CASSEQGQKGGELFF. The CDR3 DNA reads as TGCGCCAGCAGTGAACAGGGCCAGAAGGGCGGGGAGCTGTTTTTT.

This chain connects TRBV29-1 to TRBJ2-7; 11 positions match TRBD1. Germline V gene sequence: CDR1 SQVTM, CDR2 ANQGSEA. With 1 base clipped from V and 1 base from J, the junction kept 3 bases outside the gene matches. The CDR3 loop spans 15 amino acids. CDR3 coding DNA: TGCAGCGTTGAAGTGGACAGGGGGCTGTCCTACGAGCAGTACTTC. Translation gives CSVEVDRGLSYEQYF.

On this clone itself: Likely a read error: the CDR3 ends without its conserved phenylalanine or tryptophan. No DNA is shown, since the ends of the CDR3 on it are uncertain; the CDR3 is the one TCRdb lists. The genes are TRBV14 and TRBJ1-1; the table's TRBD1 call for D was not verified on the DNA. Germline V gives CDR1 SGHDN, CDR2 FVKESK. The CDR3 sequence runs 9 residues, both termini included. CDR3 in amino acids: CASSLRQPA.

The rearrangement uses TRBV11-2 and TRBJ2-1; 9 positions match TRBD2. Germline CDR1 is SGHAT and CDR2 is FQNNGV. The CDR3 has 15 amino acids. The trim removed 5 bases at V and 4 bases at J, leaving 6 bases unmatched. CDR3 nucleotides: TGTGCCAGCAGCCCCAGCGGGAGGCAGTACAATGAGCAGTTCTTC. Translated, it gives CASSPSGRQYNEQFF.

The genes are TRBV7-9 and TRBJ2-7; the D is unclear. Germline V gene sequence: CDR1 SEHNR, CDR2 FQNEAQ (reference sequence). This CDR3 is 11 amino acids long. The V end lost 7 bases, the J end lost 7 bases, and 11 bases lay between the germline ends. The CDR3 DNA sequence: TGTGCCAGCACCCTTTACGGAGAGCAGTACTTC. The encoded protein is CASTLYGEQYF. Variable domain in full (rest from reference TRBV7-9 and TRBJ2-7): DTGVSQNPRHKITKRGQNVTFRCDPISEHNRLYWYRQTLGQGPEFLTYFQNEAQLEKSRLLSDRFSAERPKGSFSTLEIQRTEQGDSAMYLCASTLYGEQYFGPGTRLTVT.

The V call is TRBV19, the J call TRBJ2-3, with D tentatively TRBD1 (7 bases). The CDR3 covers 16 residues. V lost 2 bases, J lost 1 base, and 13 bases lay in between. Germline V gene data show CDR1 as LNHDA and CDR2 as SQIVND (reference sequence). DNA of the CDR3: TGTGCCAGTAGTATACGTCAGGGGGGCGGCACAGATACGCAGTATTTT. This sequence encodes CASSIRQGGGTDTQYF.

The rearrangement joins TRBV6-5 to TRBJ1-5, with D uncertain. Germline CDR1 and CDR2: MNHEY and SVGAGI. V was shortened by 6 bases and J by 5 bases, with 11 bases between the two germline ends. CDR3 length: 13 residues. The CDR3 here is CASRDGSHQPQHF. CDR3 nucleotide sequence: TGTGCCAGCAGGGACGGAAGCCATCAGCCCCAGCATTTT.